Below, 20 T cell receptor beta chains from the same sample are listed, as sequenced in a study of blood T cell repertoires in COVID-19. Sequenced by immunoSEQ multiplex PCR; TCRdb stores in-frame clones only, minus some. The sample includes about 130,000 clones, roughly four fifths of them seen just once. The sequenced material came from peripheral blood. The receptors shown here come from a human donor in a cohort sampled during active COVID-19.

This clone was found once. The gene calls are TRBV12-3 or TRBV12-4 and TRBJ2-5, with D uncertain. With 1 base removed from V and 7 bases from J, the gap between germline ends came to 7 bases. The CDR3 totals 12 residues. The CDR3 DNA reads TGTGCCAGCAGTTTAGTGACGGGGACCCAGTACTTC. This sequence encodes CASSLVTGTQYF.

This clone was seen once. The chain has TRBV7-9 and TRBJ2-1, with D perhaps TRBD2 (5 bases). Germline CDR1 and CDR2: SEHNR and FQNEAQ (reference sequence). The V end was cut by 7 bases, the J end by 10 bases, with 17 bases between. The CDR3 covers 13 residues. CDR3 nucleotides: TGTGCCAGCAACTATCGGGGTAGGGAGGAGCAGTTCTTC. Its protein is CASNYRGREEQFF.

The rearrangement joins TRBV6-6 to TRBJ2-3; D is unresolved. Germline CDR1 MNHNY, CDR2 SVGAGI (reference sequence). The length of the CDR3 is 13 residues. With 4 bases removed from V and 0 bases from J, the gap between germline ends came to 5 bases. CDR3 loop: CASSFRSTDTQYF. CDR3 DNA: TGTGCCAGCAGTTTCCGTAGCACAGATACGCAGTATTTT.

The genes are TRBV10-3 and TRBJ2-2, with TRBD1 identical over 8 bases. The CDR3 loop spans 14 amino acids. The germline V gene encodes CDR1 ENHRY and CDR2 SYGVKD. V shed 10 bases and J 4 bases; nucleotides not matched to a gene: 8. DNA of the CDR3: TGTGCCACCACGGGACAGGCCTCCACCGGGGAGCTGTTTTTT. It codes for CATTGQASTGELFF.

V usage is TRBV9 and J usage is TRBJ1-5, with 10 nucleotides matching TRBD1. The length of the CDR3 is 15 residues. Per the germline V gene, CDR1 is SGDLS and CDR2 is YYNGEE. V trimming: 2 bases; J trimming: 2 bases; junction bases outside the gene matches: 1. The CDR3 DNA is TGTGCCAGCAGCGTCGGGACAGGGGGCAATCAGCCCCAGCATTTT. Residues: CASSVGTGGNQPQHF.

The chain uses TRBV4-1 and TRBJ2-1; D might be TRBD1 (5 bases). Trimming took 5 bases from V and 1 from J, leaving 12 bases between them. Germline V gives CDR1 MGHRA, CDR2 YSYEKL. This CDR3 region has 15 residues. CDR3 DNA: TGCGCCAGCAGCGAAGGACATACTTCCTACAATGAGCAGTTCTTC. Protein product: CASSEGHTSYNEQFF.

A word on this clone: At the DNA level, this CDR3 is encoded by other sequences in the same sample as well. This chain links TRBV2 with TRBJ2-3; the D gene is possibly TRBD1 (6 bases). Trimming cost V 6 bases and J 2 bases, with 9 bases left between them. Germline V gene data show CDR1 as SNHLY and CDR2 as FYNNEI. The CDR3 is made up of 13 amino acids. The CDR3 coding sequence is TGTGCCAGCAGGGGGGACAACACAGATACGCAGTATTTT. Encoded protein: CASRGDNTDTQYF.

CDR3 DNA sequence: TGTGCCATCAAGGGGGACCAGAGCTCCTACGAGCAGTACTTC. It encodes CAIKGDQSSYEQYF. This sequence joins TRBV10-3 and TRBJ2-7; tentative D call: TRBD1 (6 bases). In germline, CDR1 is ENHRY, CDR2 SYGVKD. This CDR3 contains 14 residues. Between the trimmed V and J ends, which lost 7 bases and 0 bases, there was a span of 13 bases.

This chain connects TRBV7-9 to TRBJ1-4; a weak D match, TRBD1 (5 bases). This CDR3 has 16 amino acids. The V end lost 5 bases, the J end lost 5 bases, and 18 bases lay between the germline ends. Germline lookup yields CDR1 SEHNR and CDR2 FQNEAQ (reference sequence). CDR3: CASSPWDFGPNEKLFF. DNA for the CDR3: TGTGCCAGCAGCCCCTGGGACTTCGGACCCAATGAAAAACTGTTTTTT.

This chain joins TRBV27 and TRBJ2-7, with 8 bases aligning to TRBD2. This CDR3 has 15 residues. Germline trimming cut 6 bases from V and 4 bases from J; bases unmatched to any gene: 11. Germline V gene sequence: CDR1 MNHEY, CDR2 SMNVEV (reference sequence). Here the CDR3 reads CASSGTRTSLYEQYF. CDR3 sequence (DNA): TGTGCCAGCAGCGGGACCAGGACTAGCTTGTACGAGCAGTACTTC.

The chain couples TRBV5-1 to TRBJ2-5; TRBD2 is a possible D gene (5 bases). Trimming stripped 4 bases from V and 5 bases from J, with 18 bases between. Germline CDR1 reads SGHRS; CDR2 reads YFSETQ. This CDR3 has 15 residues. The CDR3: CASSPGSLPGETQYF. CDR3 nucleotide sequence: TGCGCCAGCAGCCCGGGAAGCCTTCCTGGGGAGACCCAGTACTTC.

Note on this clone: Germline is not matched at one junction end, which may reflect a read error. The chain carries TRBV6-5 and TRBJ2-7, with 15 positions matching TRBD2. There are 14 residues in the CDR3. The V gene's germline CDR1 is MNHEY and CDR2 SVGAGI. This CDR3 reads CASRRTSGGESGKF. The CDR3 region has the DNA TGTGCCAGCAGAAGGACTAGCGGGGGGGAAAGTGGGAAATTC.

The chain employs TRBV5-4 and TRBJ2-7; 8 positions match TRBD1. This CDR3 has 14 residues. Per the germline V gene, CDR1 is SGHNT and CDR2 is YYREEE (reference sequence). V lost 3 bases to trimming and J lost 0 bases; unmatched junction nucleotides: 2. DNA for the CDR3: TGTGCCAGCAGCTCAGGGGGCGCCTCCTACGAGCAGTACTTC. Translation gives CASSSGGASYEQYF.

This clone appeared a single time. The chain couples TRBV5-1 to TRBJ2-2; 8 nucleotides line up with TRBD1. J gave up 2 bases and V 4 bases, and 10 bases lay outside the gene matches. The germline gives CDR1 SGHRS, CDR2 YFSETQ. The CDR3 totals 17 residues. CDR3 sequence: CASSPQGQEVNTGELFF. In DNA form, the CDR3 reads TGCGCCAGCAGCCCCCAGGGACAGGAGGTAAACACCGGGGAGCTGTTTTTT.

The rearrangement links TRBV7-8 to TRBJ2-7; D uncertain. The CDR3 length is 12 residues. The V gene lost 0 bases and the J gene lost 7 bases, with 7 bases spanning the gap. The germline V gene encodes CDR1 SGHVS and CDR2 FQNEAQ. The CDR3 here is CASSLARLEQYF. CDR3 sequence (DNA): TGTGCCAGCAGCTTAGCGCGATTGGAGCAGTACTTC.

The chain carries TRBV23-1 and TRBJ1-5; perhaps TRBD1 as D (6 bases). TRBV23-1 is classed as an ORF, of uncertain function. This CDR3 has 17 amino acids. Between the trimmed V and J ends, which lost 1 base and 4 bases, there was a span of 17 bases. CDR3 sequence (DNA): TGCGCCAGCAGTCAATGGTGCCATCACAGGGATAATCAGCCCCAGCATTTT. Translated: CASSQWCHHRDNQPQHF.

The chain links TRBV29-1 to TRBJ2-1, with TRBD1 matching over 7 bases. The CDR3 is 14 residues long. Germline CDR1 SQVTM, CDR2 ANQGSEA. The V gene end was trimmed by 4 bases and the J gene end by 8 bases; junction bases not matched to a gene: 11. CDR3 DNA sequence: TGCAGCGTTGGTAAACAGGGGATGGGAGATGAGCAGTTCTTC. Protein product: CSVGKQGMGDEQFF.

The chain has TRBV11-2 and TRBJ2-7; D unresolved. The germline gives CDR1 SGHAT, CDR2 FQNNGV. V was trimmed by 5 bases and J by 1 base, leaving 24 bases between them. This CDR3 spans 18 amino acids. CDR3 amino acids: CASSGPEGLNRVSYEQYF. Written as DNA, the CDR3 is TGTGCCAGCAGCGGCCCAGAAGGATTAAATCGGGTTTCCTACGAGCAGTACTTC.

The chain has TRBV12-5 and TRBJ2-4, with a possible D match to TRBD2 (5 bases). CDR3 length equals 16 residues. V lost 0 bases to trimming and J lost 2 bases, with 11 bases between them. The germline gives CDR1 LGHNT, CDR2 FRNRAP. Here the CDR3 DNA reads TGTGCTAGTGGTTTGGTAGAGTCTAGCACCAAAAACATTCAGTACTTC. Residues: CASGLVESSTKNIQYF.

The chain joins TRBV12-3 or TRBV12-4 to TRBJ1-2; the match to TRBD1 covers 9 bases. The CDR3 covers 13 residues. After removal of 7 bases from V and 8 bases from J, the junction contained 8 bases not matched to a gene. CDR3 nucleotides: TGTGCCAGCACCCGGGGACAGGGTGGAGGCTACACCTTC. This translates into CASTRGQGGGYTF.